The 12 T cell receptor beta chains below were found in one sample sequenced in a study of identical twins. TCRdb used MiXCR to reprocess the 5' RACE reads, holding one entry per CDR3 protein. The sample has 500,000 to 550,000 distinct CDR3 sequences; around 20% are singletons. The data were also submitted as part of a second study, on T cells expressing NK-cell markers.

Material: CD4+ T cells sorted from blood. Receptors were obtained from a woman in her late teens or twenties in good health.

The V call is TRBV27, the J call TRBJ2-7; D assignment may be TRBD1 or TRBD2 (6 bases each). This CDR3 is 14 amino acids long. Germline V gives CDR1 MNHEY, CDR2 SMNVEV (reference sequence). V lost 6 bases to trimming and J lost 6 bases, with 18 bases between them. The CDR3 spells CASSRDSWGAEQYF. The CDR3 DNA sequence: TGTGCCAGCAGCAGGGACTCATGGGGGGCCGAGCAGTACTTC.

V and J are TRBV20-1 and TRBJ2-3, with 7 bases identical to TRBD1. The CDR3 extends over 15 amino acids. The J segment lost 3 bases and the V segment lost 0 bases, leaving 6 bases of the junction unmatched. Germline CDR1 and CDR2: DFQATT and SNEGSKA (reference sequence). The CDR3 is CSARDLRGPTDTQYF. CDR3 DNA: TGCAGTGCTAGAGATCTAAGGGGGCCTACAGATACGCAGTATTTT.

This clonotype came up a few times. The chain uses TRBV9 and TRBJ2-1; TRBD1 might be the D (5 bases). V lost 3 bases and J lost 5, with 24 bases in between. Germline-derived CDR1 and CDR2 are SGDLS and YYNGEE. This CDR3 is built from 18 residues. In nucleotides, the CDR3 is TGTGCCAGCAGCGAGCCCGGTAGGAGCGCCGGCAGGGACAATGAGCAGTTCTTC. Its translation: CASSEPGRSAGRDNEQFF.

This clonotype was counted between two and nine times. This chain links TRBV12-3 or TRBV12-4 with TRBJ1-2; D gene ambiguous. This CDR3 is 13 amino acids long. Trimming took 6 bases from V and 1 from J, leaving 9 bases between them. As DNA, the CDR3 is TGTGCCAGCAGCACCGGTCTTAACTATGGCTACACCTTC. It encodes CASSTGLNYGYTF.

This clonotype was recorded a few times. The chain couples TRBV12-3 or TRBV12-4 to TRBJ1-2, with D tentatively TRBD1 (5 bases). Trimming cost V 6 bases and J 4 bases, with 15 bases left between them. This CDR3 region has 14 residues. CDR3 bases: TGTGCCAGCAGCCGCGGTGACAGCGGCTATGGCTACACCTTC. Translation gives CASSRGDSGYGYTF.

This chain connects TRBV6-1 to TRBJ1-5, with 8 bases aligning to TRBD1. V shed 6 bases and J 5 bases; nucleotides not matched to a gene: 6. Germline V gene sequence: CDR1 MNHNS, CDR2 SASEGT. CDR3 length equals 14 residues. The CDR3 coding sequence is TGTGCCAGCAGACACGGACAGGGTCATCAGCCCCAGCATTTT. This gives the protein CASRHGQGHQPQHF.

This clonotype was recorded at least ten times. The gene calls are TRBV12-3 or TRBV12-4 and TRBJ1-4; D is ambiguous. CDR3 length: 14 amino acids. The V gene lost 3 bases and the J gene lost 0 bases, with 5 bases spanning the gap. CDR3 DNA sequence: TGTGCCAGCAGTTTGCGGGCAACTAATGAAAAACTGTTTTTT. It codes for CASSLRATNEKLFF.

DNA of the CDR3: TGTGCCAGCAGTTTAATCAGGGATCTTCTGTACTTC. Translation: CASSLIRDLLYF. This sequence joins TRBV27 and TRBJ2-7; D may be TRBD1 (5 bases). V was clipped by 2 bases and J by 12 bases, with 14 bases between them. This CDR3 has 12 residues. Per the germline V gene, CDR1 is MNHEY and CDR2 is SMNVEV (reference sequence).

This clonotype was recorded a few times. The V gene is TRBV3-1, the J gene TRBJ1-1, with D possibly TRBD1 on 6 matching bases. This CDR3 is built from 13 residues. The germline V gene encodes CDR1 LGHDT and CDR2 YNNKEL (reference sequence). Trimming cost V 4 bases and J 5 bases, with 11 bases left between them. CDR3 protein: CASSRGQSTEAFF. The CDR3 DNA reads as TGTGCCAGCAGCCGCGGACAGAGTACTGAAGCTTTCTTT.

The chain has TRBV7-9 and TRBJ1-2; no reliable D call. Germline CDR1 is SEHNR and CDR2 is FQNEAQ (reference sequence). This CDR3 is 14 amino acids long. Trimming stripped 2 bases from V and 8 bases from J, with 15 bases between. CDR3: CASSLSDPFRGYTF. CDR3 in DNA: TGTGCCAGCAGCTTATCGGACCCTTTCCGCGGCTACACCTTC.

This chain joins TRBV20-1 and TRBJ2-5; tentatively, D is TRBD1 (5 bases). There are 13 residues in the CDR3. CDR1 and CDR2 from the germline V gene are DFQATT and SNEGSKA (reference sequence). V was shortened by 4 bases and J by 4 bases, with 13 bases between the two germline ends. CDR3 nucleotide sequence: TGCAGTGCTACCACTCAGGGTACAGAGACCCAGTACTTC. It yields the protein CSATTQGTETQYF.

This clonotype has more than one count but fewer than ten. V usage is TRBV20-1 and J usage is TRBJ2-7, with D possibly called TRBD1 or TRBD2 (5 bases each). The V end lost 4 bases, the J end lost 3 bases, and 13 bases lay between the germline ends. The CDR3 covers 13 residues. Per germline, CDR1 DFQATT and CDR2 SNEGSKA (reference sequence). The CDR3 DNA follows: TGCAGTGCTAATCGGGGCCAGAGCTACGAGCAGTACTTC. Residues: CSANRGQSYEQYF.